The clone carrying this T cell receptor beta chain was found many times. The data belong to a study of early T cells in non-severe SARS-CoV-2 infection. The wider study: Sequencing input comprised bulk RNA from unsorted whole blood; chain pairing was not available.

Each cDNA molecule carried a unique molecular identifier. TCRdb re-derived calls from the 5' RACE reads in MiXCR, one entry per CDR3 protein. The profile covers tens of thousands of distinct CDR3 sequences, with over 9.5% appearing a single time and over 6% taken by the ten largest. Germline V CDR1 and CDR2: KGHSH, LQKENI. CDR3 length equals 13 residues. Trimming pared 2 bases from V and 0 bases from J, leaving 4 bases between. Sequenced here: whole blood, sampled at baseline. This sequence was found in an adult who was a healthcare worker with PCR-confirmed SARS-CoV-2 infection or an uninfected control (not recorded which). This sequence joins TRBV18 and TRBJ2-5; D not resolved. DNA of the CDR3: TGTGCCAGCTCACCAGTGAACCAAGAGACCCAGTACTTC. It is translated as CASSPVNQETQYF.